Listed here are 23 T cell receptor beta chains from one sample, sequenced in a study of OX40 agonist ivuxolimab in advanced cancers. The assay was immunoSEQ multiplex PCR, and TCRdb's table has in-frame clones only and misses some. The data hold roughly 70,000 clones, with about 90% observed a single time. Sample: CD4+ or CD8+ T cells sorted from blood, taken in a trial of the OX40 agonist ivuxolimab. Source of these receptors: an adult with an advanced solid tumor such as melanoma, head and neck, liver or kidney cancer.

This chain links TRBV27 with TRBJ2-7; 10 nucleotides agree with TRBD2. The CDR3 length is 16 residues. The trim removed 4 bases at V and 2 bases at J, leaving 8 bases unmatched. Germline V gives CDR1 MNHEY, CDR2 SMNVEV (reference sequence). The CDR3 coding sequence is TGTGCCAGCAGTTCCGAACTCGGACTAGCGGCCTACGAGCAGTACTTC. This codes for CASSSELGLAAYEQYF.

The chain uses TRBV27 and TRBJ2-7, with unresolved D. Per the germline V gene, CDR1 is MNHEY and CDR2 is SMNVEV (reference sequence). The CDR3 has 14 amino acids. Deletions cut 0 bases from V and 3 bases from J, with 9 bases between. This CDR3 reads CASSLSSAIYEQYF. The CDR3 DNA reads TGTGCCAGCAGTTTATCCTCGGCGATCTACGAGCAGTACTTC.

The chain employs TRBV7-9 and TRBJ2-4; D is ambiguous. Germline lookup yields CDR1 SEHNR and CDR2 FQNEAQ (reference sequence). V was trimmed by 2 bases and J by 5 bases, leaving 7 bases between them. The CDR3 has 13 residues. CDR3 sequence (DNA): TGTGCCAGCAGCTTATACGTTGAAAACATTCAGTACTTC. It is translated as CASSLYVENIQYF.

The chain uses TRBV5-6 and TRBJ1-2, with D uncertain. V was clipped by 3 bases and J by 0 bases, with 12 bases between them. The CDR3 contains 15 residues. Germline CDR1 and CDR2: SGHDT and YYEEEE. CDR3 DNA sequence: TGTGCCAGCAGCTCATCCTGGCCGCCTAACTATGGCTACACCTTC. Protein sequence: CASSSSWPPNYGYTF. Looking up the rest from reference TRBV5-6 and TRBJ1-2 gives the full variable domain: DAGVTQSPTHLIKTRGQQVTLRCSPKSGHDTVSWYQQALGQGPQFIFQYYEEEERQRGNFPDRFSGHQFPNYSSELNVNALLLGDSALYLCASSSSWPPNYGYTFGSGTRLTVV.

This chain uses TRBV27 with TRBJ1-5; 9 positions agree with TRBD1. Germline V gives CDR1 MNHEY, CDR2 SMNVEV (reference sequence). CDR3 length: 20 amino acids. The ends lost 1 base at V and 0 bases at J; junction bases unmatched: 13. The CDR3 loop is CASSLWGTGRRSISNQPQHF. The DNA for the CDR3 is TGTGCCAGCAGTTTATGGGGGACAGGGAGAAGGAGTATTAGCAATCAGCCCCAGCATTTT.

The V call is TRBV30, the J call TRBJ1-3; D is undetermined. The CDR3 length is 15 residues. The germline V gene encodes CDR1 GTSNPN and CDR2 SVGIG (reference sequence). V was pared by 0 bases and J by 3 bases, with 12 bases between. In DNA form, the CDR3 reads TGTGCCTGGAGTGTCCTCCAGGACCTTGGAAACACCATATATTTT. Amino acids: CAWSVLQDLGNTIYF.

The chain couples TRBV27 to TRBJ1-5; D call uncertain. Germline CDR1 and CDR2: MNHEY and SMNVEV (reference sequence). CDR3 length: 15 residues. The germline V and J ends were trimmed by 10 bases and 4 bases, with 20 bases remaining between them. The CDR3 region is CATSEEPGLNQPQHF. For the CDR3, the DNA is TGTGCCACCTCGGAGGAACCCGGTCTTAATCAGCCCCAGCATTTT.

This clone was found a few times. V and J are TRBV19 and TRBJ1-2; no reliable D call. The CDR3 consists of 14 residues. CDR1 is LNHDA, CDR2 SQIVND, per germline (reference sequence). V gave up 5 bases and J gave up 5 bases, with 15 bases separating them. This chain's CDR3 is CASSSEGVSYGYTF. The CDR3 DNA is TGTGCCAGTAGTTCGGAGGGCGTATCGTATGGCTACACCTTC.

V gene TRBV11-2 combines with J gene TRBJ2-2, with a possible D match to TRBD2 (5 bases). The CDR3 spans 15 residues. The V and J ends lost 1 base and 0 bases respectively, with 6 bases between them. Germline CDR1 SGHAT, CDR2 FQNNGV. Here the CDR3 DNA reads TGTGCCAGCAGCTTAGGAGGGACGAACACCGGGGAGCTGTTTTTT. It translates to CASSLGGTNTGELFF.

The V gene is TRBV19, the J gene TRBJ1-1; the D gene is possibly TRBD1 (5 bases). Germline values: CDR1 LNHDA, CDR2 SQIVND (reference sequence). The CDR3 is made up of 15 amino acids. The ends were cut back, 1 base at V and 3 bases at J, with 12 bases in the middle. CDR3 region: CASSIGEGADTEAFF. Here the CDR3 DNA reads TGTGCCAGTAGTATAGGGGAAGGGGCGGACACTGAAGCTTTCTTT.

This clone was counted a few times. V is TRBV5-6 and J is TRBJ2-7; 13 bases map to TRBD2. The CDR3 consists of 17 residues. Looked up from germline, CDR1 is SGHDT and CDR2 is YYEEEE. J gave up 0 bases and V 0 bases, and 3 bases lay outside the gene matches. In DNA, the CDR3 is TGTGCCAGCAGCTTGGGACTAGCGGGAGGACCCTCCTACGAGCAGTACTTC. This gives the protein CASSLGLAGGPSYEQYF.

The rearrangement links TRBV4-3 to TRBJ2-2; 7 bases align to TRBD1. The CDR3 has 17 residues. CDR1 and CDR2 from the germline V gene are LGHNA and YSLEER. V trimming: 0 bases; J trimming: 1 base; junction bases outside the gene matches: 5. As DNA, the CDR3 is TGCGCCAGCAGCCAAGAACAGGGGAACCTGAACACCGGGGAGCTGTTTTTT. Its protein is CASSQEQGNLNTGELFF.

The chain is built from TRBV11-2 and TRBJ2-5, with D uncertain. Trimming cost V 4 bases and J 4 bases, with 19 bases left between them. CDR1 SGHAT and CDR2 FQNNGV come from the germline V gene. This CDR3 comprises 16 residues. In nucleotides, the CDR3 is TGTGCCAGCAGCTCCCGTGGAACTCGCCCAGGAGAGACCCAGTACTTC. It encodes CASSSRGTRPGETQYF.

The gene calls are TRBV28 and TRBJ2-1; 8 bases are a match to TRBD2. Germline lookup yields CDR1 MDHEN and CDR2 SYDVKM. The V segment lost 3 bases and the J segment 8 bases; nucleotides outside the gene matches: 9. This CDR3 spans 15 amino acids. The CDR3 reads CASSFRAGAGDEQFF. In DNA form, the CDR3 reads TGTGCCAGCAGTTTCCGAGCGGGAGCGGGCGATGAGCAGTTCTTC.

The CDR3 sequence: CASTKTGTGPMYGYTF. For the CDR3, the DNA is TGTGCCAGCACCAAAACAGGTACAGGGCCGATGTATGGCTACACCTTC. The chain is built from TRBV13 and TRBJ1-2, with a tentative D call TRBD1 (6 bases). The V end lost 7 bases, the J end lost 5 bases, and 23 bases lay between the germline ends. CDR1 and CDR2 from the germline V gene are PRHDT and FYEKMQ (reference sequence). CDR3 length: 16 amino acids.

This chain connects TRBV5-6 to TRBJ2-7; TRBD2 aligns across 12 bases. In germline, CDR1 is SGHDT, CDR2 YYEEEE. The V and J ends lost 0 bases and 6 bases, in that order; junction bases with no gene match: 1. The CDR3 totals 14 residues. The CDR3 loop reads CASSLEGLAGEQYF. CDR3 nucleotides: TGTGCCAGCAGCTTGGAGGGACTAGCGGGCGAGCAGTACTTC. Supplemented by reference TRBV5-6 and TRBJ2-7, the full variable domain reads DAGVTQSPTHLIKTRGQQVTLRCSPKSGHDTVSWYQQALGQGPQFIFQYYEEEERQRGNFPDRFSGHQFPNYSSELNVNALLLGDSALYLCASSLEGLAGEQYFGPGTRLTVT.

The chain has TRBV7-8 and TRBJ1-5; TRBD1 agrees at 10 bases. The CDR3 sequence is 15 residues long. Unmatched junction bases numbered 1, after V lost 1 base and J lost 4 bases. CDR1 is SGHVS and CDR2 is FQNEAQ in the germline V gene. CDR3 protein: CASSLGDRGNQPQHF. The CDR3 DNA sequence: TGTGCCAGCAGCTTAGGGGACAGGGGTAATCAGCCCCAGCATTTT.

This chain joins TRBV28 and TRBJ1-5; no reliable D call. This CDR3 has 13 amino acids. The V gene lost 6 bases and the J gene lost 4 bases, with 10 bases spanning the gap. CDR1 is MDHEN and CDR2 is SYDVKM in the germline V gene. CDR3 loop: CASSQGGNQPQHF. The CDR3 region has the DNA TGTGCCAGCAGCCAAGGAGGGAATCAGCCCCAGCATTTT.

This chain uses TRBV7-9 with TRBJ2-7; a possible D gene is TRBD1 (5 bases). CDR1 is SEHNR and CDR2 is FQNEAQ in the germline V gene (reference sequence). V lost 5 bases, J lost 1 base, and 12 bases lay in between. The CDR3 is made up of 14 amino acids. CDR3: CASSARQLSYEQYF. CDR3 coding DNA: TGTGCCAGCAGCGCCCGACAGTTATCCTACGAGCAGTACTTC.

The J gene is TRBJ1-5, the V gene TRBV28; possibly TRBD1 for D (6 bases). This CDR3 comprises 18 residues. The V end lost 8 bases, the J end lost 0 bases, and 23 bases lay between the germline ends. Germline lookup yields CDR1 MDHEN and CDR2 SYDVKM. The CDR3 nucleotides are TGTGCCAGCTATCCGGACAGCATCTCTAAAAATAGCAATCAGCCCCAGCATTTT. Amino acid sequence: CASYPDSISKNSNQPQHF.

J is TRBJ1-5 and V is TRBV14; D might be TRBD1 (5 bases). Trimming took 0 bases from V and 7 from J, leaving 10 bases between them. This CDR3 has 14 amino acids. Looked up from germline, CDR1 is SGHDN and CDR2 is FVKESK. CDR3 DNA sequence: TGTGCCAGCAGCCAAGATACCGGGACGCAGCCCCAGCATTTT. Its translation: CASSQDTGTQPQHF.

CDR3 DNA sequence: TGTGCCAGCAGCGCCGCGGTTACTAGCACAGATACGCAGTATTTT. Translating gives CASSAAVTSTDTQYF. V is TRBV9 and J is TRBJ2-3, with D uncertain. The CDR3 length is 15 residues. V lost 3 bases and J lost 0, with 11 bases in between. Germline CDR1 SGDLS, CDR2 YYNGEE.

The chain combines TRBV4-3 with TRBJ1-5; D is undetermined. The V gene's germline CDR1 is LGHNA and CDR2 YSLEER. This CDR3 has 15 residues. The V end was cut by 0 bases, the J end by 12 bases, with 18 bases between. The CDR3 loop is CASSQDFSGPSLQHF. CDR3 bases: TGCGCCAGCAGCCAAGATTTTTCGGGCCCTTCTCTCCAGCATTTT.